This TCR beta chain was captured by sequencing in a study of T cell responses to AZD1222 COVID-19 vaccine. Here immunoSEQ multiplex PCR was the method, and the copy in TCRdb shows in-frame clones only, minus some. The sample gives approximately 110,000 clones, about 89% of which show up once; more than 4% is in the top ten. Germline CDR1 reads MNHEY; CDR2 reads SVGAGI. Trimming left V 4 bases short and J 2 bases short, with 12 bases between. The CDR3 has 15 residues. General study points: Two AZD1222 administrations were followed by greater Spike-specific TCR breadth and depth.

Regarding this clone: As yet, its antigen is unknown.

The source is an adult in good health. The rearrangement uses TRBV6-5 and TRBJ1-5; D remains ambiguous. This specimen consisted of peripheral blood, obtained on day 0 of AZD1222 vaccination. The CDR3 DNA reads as TGTGCCAGCAGTTTCGACCCAATAGGCAATCAGCCCCAGCATTTT. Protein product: CASSFDPIGNQPQHF.